The clone carrying this T cell receptor beta chain appeared a few times. Its specificity is unknown. The CDR3 sequence is 13 residues long. CDR1 and CDR2 from the germline V gene are SGHRS and YFSETQ. The V gene lost 0 bases and the J gene lost 5 bases, with 8 bases spanning the gap. This specimen comes from a study of T-cell memory formation after mild COVID-19. At the level of the study: The study found TCR clusters largely donor specific. General study points: Clones that shrank (day 15 to 85) were balanced CD4/CD8, whereas later expanders leaned CD4+.

The TCR alpha and TCR beta cDNA libraries, bearing sample barcodes and UMIs, were generated by 5'RACE using constant-segment primers. Via MiXCR, TCRdb re-called the 5' RACE reads, giving one row per CDR3 protein. The sample holds about 560,000 distinct CDR3 sequences; less than 25% are singletons and the top ten take approximately 8%. The sequencing input was PBMCs or a T cell subset sorted from them (not recorded which). This TCR was recovered from an adult woman who had mild COVID-19 (a few samples of this study predate the infection). Cell type and time point are not known. J is TRBJ1-1 and V is TRBV5-1; D is undetermined. This CDR3 reads CASSLVSETEAFF. The CDR3 DNA sequence: TGCGCCAGCAGCTTGGTGTCTGAAACTGAAGCTTTCTTT.